This passage covers 21 T cell receptor beta chains from one sample sequenced in a study of cytomegalovirus exposure and HLA in healthy donors. PCR amplification relied on 60 Vbeta primers (plus 13 Jbeta primers). Repertoires were generated with immunoSEQ multiplex PCR, while TCRdb's copy carries only in-frame clones and drops some. The sample lists nearly 95,000 clones; nearly 80% were seen once. Sequencing used PBMCs. Receptor source: a woman between 40 and 50 years old in good health and CMV-seronegative.

V gene TRBV15 combines with J gene TRBJ1-6, with TRBD1 as a possible D gene (5 bases). CDR3 length: 15 amino acids. Trimming took 3 bases from V and 6 from J, leaving 12 bases between them. In germline, CDR1 is LNHNV, CDR2 YYDKDF (reference sequence). The CDR3 bases are TGTGCCACCAGCAGTGTCAGGGTAAGTAATTCACCCCTCCACTTT. As protein: CATSSVRVSNSPLHF.

The V and J genes are TRBV13 and TRBJ1-5; D remains unclear. V dropped 4 bases and J dropped 0 bases, with 4 bases sitting between them. The CDR3 covers 13 residues. Germline assignment: CDR1 PRHDT and CDR2 FYEKMQ (reference sequence). The CDR3 reads CASSSRSNQPQHF. Here the CDR3 DNA reads TGTGCCAGCAGCTCTCGTAGCAATCAGCCCCAGCATTTT.

The chain combines TRBV28 with TRBJ1-6; 7 bases align to TRBD1. Germline CDR1 and CDR2: MDHEN and SYDVKM. Losses at the gene ends were 6 bases for V and 10 bases for J; bases not matched to a gene: 12. The CDR3 is 15 residues long. CDR3 loop: CASRADRARLSPLHF. The DNA for the CDR3 is TGTGCCAGCAGAGCCGACAGGGCACGTCTCTCACCCCTCCACTTT.

The V call is TRBV6-5, the J call TRBJ1-1, with D uncertain. V lost 9 bases and J lost 0, with 8 bases in between. CDR1 and CDR2 from the germline V gene are MNHEY and SVGAGI. There are 12 residues in the CDR3. The CDR3 sequence: CASSRLNTEAFF. CDR3 sequence (DNA): TGTGCCAGTTCACGGTTGAACACTGAAGCTTTCTTT.

The V gene is TRBV6-5, the J gene TRBJ2-4; D remains ambiguous. CDR1 is MNHEY and CDR2 is SVGAGI in the germline V gene. The ends were cut back, 7 bases at V and 1 base at J, with 11 bases in the middle. This CDR3 has 14 residues. This CDR3 reads CASKISLAKNIQYF. The DNA for the CDR3 is TGTGCCAGCAAAATCTCCCTGGCCAAAAACATTCAGTACTTC.

The J gene is TRBJ1-5, the V gene TRBV5-5, with D hard to call. The CDR3 contains 15 residues. Per the germline V gene, CDR1 is SGHKS and CDR2 is YYEKEE (reference sequence). Trimming left V 1 base short and J 6 bases short, with 14 bases between. The CDR3 DNA sequence: TGTGCCAGCAGCTTGTGGGCTGGGAGCGGTCAGCCCCAGCATTTT. It is translated as CASSLWAGSGQPQHF.

V and J are TRBV6-5 and TRBJ2-1; the D is unclear. Trimming took off 4 bases at V and 10 bases at J, with 17 bases between the two ends. Germline V CDR1 and CDR2: MNHEY, SVGAGI. The CDR3 spans 14 residues. DNA of the CDR3: TGTGCCAGCAGTTCCTCCGTGGGCCCCAAGGAGCAGTTCTTC. This codes for CASSSSVGPKEQFF.

The chain recombines TRBV15 with TRBJ2-5; weak D call: TRBD2 (7 bases). The CDR3 totals 15 residues. Trimming shortened V by 4 bases and J by 5 bases, and 17 bases separated the two germline ends. Germline V gene lookup returns CDR1 LNHNV and CDR2 YYDKDF (reference sequence). The CDR3, as DNA: TGTGCCACCAGCACCGGGCGGGGGCCACGGGAGACCCAGTACTTC. Protein product: CATSTGRGPRETQYF.

V usage is TRBV5-4 and J usage is TRBJ2-7, with D perhaps matching TRBD2 (5 bases). Trimming stripped 0 bases from V and 5 bases from J, with 9 bases between. The length of the CDR3 is 13 residues. From germline, CDR1 is SGHNT and CDR2 YYREEE (reference sequence). The chain's CDR3 is CASSLAGGDEQYF. The CDR3 DNA sequence: TGTGCCAGCAGCTTGGCCGGAGGCGACGAGCAGTACTTC.

V is TRBV27 and J is TRBJ2-2; D might be TRBD2 (6 bases). The length of the CDR3 is 17 residues. Germline loops: CDR1 MNHEY, CDR2 SMNVEV (reference sequence). The V end lost 4 bases, the J end lost 6 bases, and 21 bases lay between the germline ends. The CDR3 region has the DNA TGTGCCAGCAGTTCACACCCGGGTAGTCCGGGGGCCGGGGAGCTGTTTTTT. Its protein is CASSSHPGSPGAGELFF.

The chain has TRBV5-6 and TRBJ1-2, with D possibly being TRBD1 (6 bases). V lost 4 bases to trimming and J lost 9 bases, with 13 bases between them. This CDR3 has 12 residues. CDR1 SGHDT and CDR2 YYEEEE come from the germline V gene. CDR3 sequence (DNA): TGTGCCAGCAGCCCCGGGGGGGCAAGCTACACCTTC. Encoded protein: CASSPGGASYTF.

This rearrangement joins TRBV5-1 to TRBJ2-1; TRBD1 matches at 10 bases. The CDR3 is 16 amino acids. The V gene's germline CDR1 is SGHRS and CDR2 YFSETQ. The junction had 8 bases not matched to a gene; V was cut back by 3 bases and J by 5 bases. The CDR3 loop is CASSSHGGQGNNEQFF. The CDR3, as DNA: TGCGCCAGCAGCTCCCACGGGGGACAGGGGAACAATGAGCAGTTCTTC.

This rearrangement joins TRBV2 to TRBJ1-5; D uncertain. Looked up from germline, CDR1 is SNHLY and CDR2 is FYNNEI. V gave up 4 bases and J gave up 4 bases, with 14 bases separating them. This CDR3 is 15 amino acids long. The CDR3 is CASSASVVVNQPQHF. CDR3 nucleotide sequence: TGTGCCAGCAGTGCGTCCGTGGTAGTGAATCAGCCCCAGCATTTT.

This clone was seen a handful of times. The chain combines TRBV6-4 with TRBJ2-1; D is possibly TRBD2 (6 bases). From germline, CDR1 is MRHNA and CDR2 SNTAGT. Trimming pared 3 bases from V and 4 bases from J, leaving 10 bases between. The CDR3 runs 14 residues. CDR3 bases: TGTGCCAGCAGTGAGGGGGAGGAGTACAATGAGCAGTTCTTC. Amino acids: CASSEGEEYNEQFF.

In its sample, this clone was seen once. This chain connects TRBV28 to TRBJ2-3, with 11 bases that match TRBD2. V dropped 2 bases and J dropped 8; count of bases not matched to a gene: 21. Germline-derived CDR1 and CDR2 are MDHEN and SYDVKM. This CDR3 contains 20 residues. CDR3 DNA sequence: TGTGCCAGCAGTTTACCCTCCCGATTTAGCGGGGGGGCTGGCTCTTTTACGCAGTATTTT. Protein: CASSLPSRFSGGAGSFTQYF.

The chain recombines TRBV6-5 with TRBJ1-5; tentative D call: TRBD1 (6 bases). Trimming cost V 8 bases and J 3 bases, with 11 bases left between them. Germline assignment: CDR1 MNHEY and CDR2 SVGAGI. This CDR3 contains 13 residues. CDR3 coding DNA: TGTGCCAGCCCAACAGGGACCAATCAGCCCCAGCATTTT. Translating gives CASPTGTNQPQHF.

This chain joins TRBV5-6 and TRBJ1-2, with D possibly matching TRBD1 (5 bases). The length of the CDR3 is 15 residues. The ends were cut back, 2 bases at V and 3 bases at J, with 14 bases in the middle. Germline V gene sequence: CDR1 SGHDT, CDR2 YYEEEE. CDR3 DNA: TGTGCCAGCAGCTTTGGAGGGGCCGACTACTATGGCTACACCTTC. As protein: CASSFGGADYYGYTF. The full variable domain, completed using reference TRBV5-6 and TRBJ1-2, is DAGVTQSPTHLIKTRGQQVTLRCSPKSGHDTVSWYQQALGQGPQFIFQYYEEEERQRGNFPDRFSGHQFPNYSSELNVNALLLGDSALYLCASSFGGADYYGYTFGSGTRLTVV.

The chain has TRBV5-1 and TRBJ2-7; the match to TRBD1 covers 7 bases. V lost 4 bases to trimming and J lost 2 bases; unmatched junction nucleotides: 9. The CDR3 is 15 amino acids. Per the germline V gene, CDR1 is SGHRS and CDR2 is YFSETQ. The CDR3 coding sequence is TGCGCCAGCAGCCCGGACCCGACAGGGCCCTACGAGCAGTACTTC. It yields the protein CASSPDPTGPYEQYF.

V is TRBV30 and J is TRBJ1-1; 8 bases fit TRBD1. CDR1 and CDR2 from the germline V gene are GTSNPN and SVGIG (reference sequence). Trimming at V came to 4 bases and at J to 5 bases, leaving 9 bases not matched to a gene. The CDR3 runs 14 residues. CDR3 protein: CAWKKTGGWTEAFF. The CDR3 coding sequence is TGTGCCTGGAAAAAAACAGGGGGATGGACTGAAGCTTTCTTT.

This chain connects TRBV19 to TRBJ2-2, with 8 bases fitting TRBD1. Per germline, CDR1 LNHDA and CDR2 SQIVND (reference sequence). J lost 8 bases, V lost 8 bases, and 13 bases had no gene match. The CDR3 covers 15 residues. CDR3 protein: CASHRRDRSSGELFF. For the CDR3, the DNA is TGTGCCAGTCACCGCCGGGACAGGAGTTCGGGGGAGCTGTTTTTT.

The chain combines TRBV6-1 with TRBJ1-2; no definite D call. The CDR3 has 12 residues. V gave up 2 bases and J gave up 5 bases, with 6 bases separating them. Germline CDR1 MNHNS, CDR2 SASEGT. In nucleotides, the CDR3 is TGTGCCAGCAGTGAACGTCAGTATGGCTACACCTTC. The encoded protein is CASSERQYGYTF.